This TCR beta chain was sequenced during a study of shared clonotypes between healthy human individuals. Splitting of CD4+ cells produced CD45RA+ naive and CD45RA-negative memory subsets. V lost 5 bases to trimming and J lost 7 bases; unmatched junction nucleotides: 18. The CDR3 contains 17 residues. Germline assignment: CDR1 SEHNR and CDR2 FQNEAQ (reference sequence). Clones were sequenced by immunoSEQ multiplex PCR, and TCRdb holds only the in-frame ones, with some missing. The profile shows about 330,000 clones, around 72% of them singletons. Sequencing was performed on memory CD4+ T cells sorted from blood. Regarding subset: CD45RA-negative fraction. The receptor was isolated from a young man in good health. The chain links TRBV7-9 to TRBJ2-7; TRBD1 matches 9 bases. CDR3 sequence: CASSPRAGQGNRGEQYF. The DNA for the CDR3 is TGTGCCAGCAGCCCACGAGCGGGACAGGGCAATCGAGGTGAGCAGTACTTC.